This T cell receptor beta chain was profiled in a study of radiotherapy plus CTLA-4 blockade in lung cancer. This CDR3 comprises 14 residues. V lost 6 bases, J lost 0 bases, and 12 bases lay in between. Germline assignment: CDR1 LNHDA and CDR2 SQIVND (reference sequence). TCRdb keeps only in-frame clones here, not all; method: immunoSEQ multiplex PCR. The table has around 100,000 clones, roughly 74% seen once. This clonotype was obtained from a human donor with non-small cell lung cancer who had a partial response to radiotherapy plus ipilimumab. Some clones in this sample may be carry-over from other donors' samples. The sample in question was peripheral blood, obtained from a patient treated with radiotherapy plus ipilimumab. The chain links TRBV19 to TRBJ2-7, with D perhaps TRBD1 (6 bases). This CDR3 reads CASRGQQSSYEQYF. DNA for the CDR3: TGTGCCAGTAGAGGACAGCAGAGCTCCTACGAGCAGTACTTC.